This T cell receptor (beta chain) was documented in a study of T cell changes during pregnancy in multiple sclerosis. This CDR3 comprises 17 residues. Trimming cost V 8 bases and J 7 bases, with 27 bases left between them. Germline values: CDR1 MNHEY, CDR2 SMNVEV (reference sequence). The repertoire was sequenced with immunoSEQ multiplex PCR; TCRdb's copy has only in-frame clones and lacks some. Of 100,000 or so clones in the sample, approximately 94% were seen once. Material: peripheral blood, obtained before pregnancy. The V gene is TRBV27, the J gene TRBJ2-1; possible D gene TRBD2, 6 bases. The TCR comes from a female donor with multiple sclerosis, enrolled in a pregnancy study. The CDR3 nucleotides are TGTGCCAGCTGGGGACTGGACCTCCCTAGGAGTGGTAATGAGCAGTTCTTC. It yields the protein CASWGLDLPRSGNEQFF.